The sample holds a few counts of the clone carrying this T cell receptor (beta chain). What it recognizes is unknown. The source of the sample is a study of T cells in localized non-small cell lung cancer. Study results and limitations: Heterogeneity stays possible, as sequencing covered only one tumor region. Greater blood T cell density accompanied longer overall survival. Peak T cell clonality was found in uninvolved adjacent lung, exceeding tumor. Researchers found a median approximately 55 of the top 100 tumor clones in adjacent lung.

The CDR3 runs to 16 residues. Germline CDR1 is KGHSH and CDR2 is LQKENI. Deletions cut 1 base from V and 4 bases from J, with 16 bases between. The table came from immunoSEQ multiplex PCR; TCRdb's copy has only in-frame clones and leaves some out. The table lists thousands of clones, over 15% of them singletons. This TCR came from a female donor aged 60 or older with stage I squamous cell lung carcinoma. The specimen was lung tumor tissue, collected before any cancer treatment. The chain uses TRBV18 and TRBJ1-1; unclear D gene. The CDR3: CASSPRRLGDGTEAFF. The DNA for the CDR3 is TGTGCCAGCTCACCACGACGCCTCGGAGACGGCACTGAAGCTTTCTTT.